The source of this T cell receptor beta chain is a study of technical replicates of blood from a handful of donors. The data were produced by immunoSEQ multiplex PCR, yet TCRdb's version contains in-frame clones alone and is incomplete. The sample lists about 88,000 clones; about 90% were seen once. The germline CDR1 and CDR2 sequences are SGHVS and FNYEAQ. V gave up 5 bases and J gave up 3 bases; unmatched junction bases: 4. The CDR3 has 13 residues. Sequencing used T cells isolated from PBMCs. This TCR derives from a human donor in good health. This chain joins TRBV7-6 and TRBJ2-7; 7 bases agree with TRBD1. The CDR3 nucleotides read TGTGCCAGCAGCGACAGGGTCGGCTACGAGCAGTACTTC. Encoded protein: CASSDRVGYEQYF.